A single sample is the source of the 11 T cell receptor beta chains below, sequenced in a study of cytomegalovirus exposure and HLA in healthy donors. PCR was performed using 60 Vbeta and 13 Jbeta primers. Data came from immunoSEQ multiplex PCR; TCRdb stores just in-frame clones and leaves some out. The sample lists some 150,000 clones, roughly four fifths occurring once. The sample taken for sequencing was PBMCs. All receptors come from a man aged 40-49 years in good health and CMV-seronegative.

The chain employs TRBV15 and TRBJ2-1, with 13 bases lining up with TRBD2. V was pared by 8 bases and J by 5 bases, with 0 bases of the junction left unmatched. The CDR3 consists of 13 residues. Germline V gene sequence: CDR1 LNHNV, CDR2 YYDKDF (reference sequence). CDR3 protein: CATGLAGDNEQFF. The DNA of the CDR3 is TGTGCCACCGGACTAGCGGGGGACAATGAGCAGTTCTTC.

Points on this clone: At one boundary the junction diverges from the germline segment, which might be a read error. The J gene is TRBJ2-1, the V gene TRBV6-1, with TRBD2 as a possible D gene (5 bases). CDR1 is MNHNS and CDR2 is SASEGT in the germline V gene. This CDR3 comprises 16 residues. CDR3 region: CASREGLALVSGEQFF. The DNA of the CDR3 is TGTGCCAGCAGGGAAGGGTTGGCACTAGTCTCTGGTGAGCAGTTCTTC.

The chain carries TRBV9 and TRBJ2-5; D is undetermined. Germline-derived CDR1 and CDR2 are SGDLS and YYNGEE. CDR3 length: 12 amino acids. V dropped 0 bases and J dropped 2 bases, with 2 bases sitting between them. CDR3 coding DNA: TGTGCCAGCAGCGTAGTACAAGAGACCCAGTACTTC. Translating it yields CASSVVQETQYF.

This sequence joins TRBV4-3 and TRBJ2-2, with D perhaps matching TRBD1 (6 bases). The V end was cut by 4 bases, the J end by 0 bases, with 15 bases between. Looked up from germline, CDR1 is LGHNA and CDR2 is YSLEER. This CDR3 region has 17 residues. CDR3 region: CASSRKPAGANTGELFF. The CDR3 nucleotides read TGCGCCAGCAGCCGCAAACCCGCAGGGGCGAACACCGGGGAGCTGTTTTTT.

The rearrangement joins TRBV7-6 to TRBJ1-5; the match to TRBD1 covers 8 bases. Germline CDR1 reads SGHVS; CDR2 reads FNYEAQ. This CDR3 has 16 amino acids. J gave up 4 bases and V 4 bases, and 9 bases lay outside the gene matches. CDR3 DNA sequence: TGTGCCAGCAGCTCCTTGCCGGGACAGGTGAATCAGCCCCAGCATTTT. It specifies CASSSLPGQVNQPQHF.

The chain employs TRBV14 and TRBJ2-7; TRBD1 is a possible D gene (5 bases). V was shortened by 4 bases and J by 4 bases, with 14 bases between the two germline ends. Germline V gene sequence: CDR1 SGHDN, CDR2 FVKESK. The CDR3 extends over 14 amino acids. The CDR3: CASSRTTAMYEQYF. CDR3 nucleotide sequence: TGTGCCAGCAGCCGGACGACAGCCATGTACGAGCAGTACTTC.

The rearrangement links TRBV11-2 to TRBJ2-7; possibly TRBD1 for D (5 bases). Trimming stripped 7 bases from V and 0 bases from J, with 16 bases between. This CDR3 comprises 15 residues. The germline gives CDR1 SGHAT, CDR2 FQNNGV. Here the CDR3 reads CASTLAAGNSYEQYF. CDR3 nucleotide sequence: TGTGCCAGCACGCTCGCGGCAGGGAACTCCTACGAGCAGTACTTC.

The CDR3 loop reads CASSQEMFGTGYGYTF. CDR3 bases: TGTGCCAGCAGCCAAGAAATGTTCGGGACAGGGTATGGCTACACCTTC. The V call is TRBV4-2, the J call TRBJ1-2, with 9 bases fitting TRBD1. The CDR3 length is 16 residues. In germline, CDR1 is LGHNA, CDR2 YNFKEQ. Trimming cost V 0 bases and J 5 bases; bases outside gene matches: 7.

The chain uses TRBV19 and TRBJ1-4, with 7 bases that match TRBD1. CDR3 size: 13 residues. V shed 8 bases and J 11 bases; nucleotides not matched to a gene: 11. The germline gives CDR1 LNHDA, CDR2 SQIVND (reference sequence). The CDR3: CASRTGANGKLFF. CDR3 coding DNA: TGTGCCAGTCGGACAGGTGCAAATGGGAAACTGTTTTTT.

This clone appeared once. The chain carries TRBV9 and TRBJ2-2; D perhaps matches TRBD1 (5 bases). The V end lost 5 bases, the J end lost 3 bases, and 11 bases lay between the germline ends. The CDR3 contains 14 residues. Germline loops: CDR1 SGDLS, CDR2 YYNGEE. The CDR3 DNA is TGTGCCAGCAGTTGGGGCCGGGACACCGGGGAGCTGTTTTTT. Translation: CASSWGRDTGELFF.

This sequence joins TRBV19 and TRBJ2-3; 8 bases match TRBD1. Trimming took 4 bases from V and 4 from J; bases not matched to a gene: 4. Germline V gene data show CDR1 as LNHDA and CDR2 as SQIVND (reference sequence). This CDR3 has 14 amino acids. CDR3: CASSTGGFADTQYF. CDR3 bases: TGTGCCAGTAGTACAGGGGGCTTTGCAGATACGCAGTATTTT.